One sample yielded the 13 T cell receptor beta chains listed below, sequenced in a study of cytomegalovirus exposure and HLA in healthy donors. Amplification used 60 Vbeta primers and 13 Jbeta primers. Repertoires were generated with immunoSEQ multiplex PCR, while TCRdb's copy carries only in-frame clones and drops some. This table has about 120,000 clones, roughly 80% appearing once. Sequencing was done on a sample of PBMCs. The receptors shown here come from a man aged 25 to 40 in good health and CMV-seronegative.

The chain links TRBV7-2 to TRBJ1-4; 7 positions agree with TRBD1. CDR1 and CDR2 (germline): SGHTA, FQGNSA. The V and J ends lost 4 bases and 3 bases, in that order; junction bases with no gene match: 2. This CDR3 is 14 amino acids long. As DNA, the CDR3 is TGTGCCAGCAGCTCGGGACAGTCTAATGAAAAACTGTTTTTT. Its protein is CASSSGQSNEKLFF. Variable domain in full (rest from reference TRBV7-2 and TRBJ1-4): GAGVSQSPSNKVTEKGKDVELRCDPISGHTALYWYRQSLGQGLEFLIYFQGNSAPDKSGLPSDRFSAERTGGSVSTLTIQRTQQEDSAVYLCASSSGQSNEKLFFGSGTQLSVL.

A word on this clone: This sample includes further DNA sequences coding for the same CDR3. The V gene is TRBV15, the J gene TRBJ2-3; 7 bases map to TRBD2. The germline V gene encodes CDR1 LNHNV and CDR2 YYDKDF (reference sequence). CDR3 length equals 14 residues. The V gene end was trimmed by 5 bases and the J gene end by 1 base; junction bases not matched to a gene: 3. The DNA of the CDR3 is TGTGCCACCAGCCGGGGAGGGGGCACAGATACGCAGTATTTT. It translates to CATSRGGGTDTQYF. Using reference TRBV15 and TRBJ2-3 for the parts outside the CDR3, the full variable domain is DAMVIQNPRYQVTQFGKPVTLSCSQTLNHNVMYWYQQKSSQAPKLLFHYYDKDFNNEADTPDNFQSRRPNTSFCFLDIRSPGLGDTAMYLCATSRGGGTDTQYFGPGTRLTVL.

The chain carries TRBV19 and TRBJ2-1; 8 bases line up with TRBD2. CDR3 size: 14 residues. J lost 3 bases, V lost 5 bases, and 3 bases had no gene match. From germline, CDR1 is LNHDA and CDR2 SQIVND (reference sequence). The CDR3 DNA reads as TGTGCCAGTAGTCTCGGGGGGGTCTACAATGAGCAGTTCTTC. This gives the protein CASSLGGVYNEQFF.

V usage is TRBV9 and J usage is TRBJ2-1, with 9 bases aligning to TRBD2. V shed 3 bases, J shed 4 bases, and the junction held 2 bases outside the gene matches. The V gene's germline CDR1 is SGDLS and CDR2 YYNGEE. The CDR3 is 14 residues long. The CDR3 DNA reads as TGTGCCAGCAGCGGACTAGCGGAGTACAATGAGCAGTTCTTC. This codes for CASSGLAEYNEQFF.

The V and J genes are TRBV9 and TRBJ2-2; possible D gene TRBD1, 6 bases. Germline assignment: CDR1 SGDLS and CDR2 YYNGEE. With 0 bases removed from V and 7 bases from J, the gap between germline ends came to 10 bases. This CDR3 has 14 amino acids. This CDR3 reads CASSVAGVDGELFF. In nucleotides, the CDR3 is TGTGCCAGCAGCGTAGCAGGGGTTGACGGGGAGCTGTTTTTT.

The V call is TRBV4-3, the J call TRBJ2-5; D is undetermined. TRBJ2-7 matches the DNA end more closely, so the J call is doubtful. Per germline, CDR1 LGHNA and CDR2 YSLEER. The CDR3 sequence is 16 residues long. The CDR3 spells CASSQETGQDSYEQYF. The CDR3 nucleotides are TGCGCCAGCAGCCAAGAAACGGGTCAAGACTCCTACGAGCAGTACTTC.

This rearrangement joins TRBV4-1 to TRBJ2-1; TRBD2 matches at 9 bases. This CDR3 has 17 residues. V gave up 1 base and J gave up 2 bases; unmatched junction bases: 6. Germline CDR1 reads MGHRA; CDR2 reads YSYEKL. As DNA, the CDR3 is TGCGCCAGCAGCCAAGGGGGTAGCGGGAGCCCCTACAATGAGCAGTTCTTC. Translated, it gives CASSQGGSGSPYNEQFF.

This clone was seen only a few times. This chain uses TRBV19 with TRBJ2-3; TRBD2 aligns across 9 bases. Germline V gene sequence: CDR1 LNHDA, CDR2 SQIVND (reference sequence). The length of the CDR3 is 15 residues. Losses at the gene ends were 3 bases for V and 4 bases for J; bases not matched to a gene: 5. In DNA, the CDR3 is TGTGCCAGTAGTATCTGGCGGGAGGGCCCAGATACGCAGTATTTT. Translated, it gives CASSIWREGPDTQYF.

This clone was counted a few times. This chain links TRBV11-3 with TRBJ1-2, with 11 bases fitting TRBD1. This CDR3 has 18 amino acids. V was pared by 2 bases and J by 0 bases, with 8 bases of the junction left unmatched. The V gene's germline CDR1 is SGHNT and CDR2 YENEEA. The CDR3 coding sequence is TGTGCCAGCAGCTTACACCGGGACAGGGGGGAATCTAACTATGGCTACACCTTC. Protein product: CASSLHRDRGESNYGYTF. The complete variable domain, with remaining parts taken from reference TRBV11-3 and TRBJ1-2, reads EAGVVQSPRYKIIEKKQPVAFWCNPISGHNTLYWYLQNLGQGPELLIRYENEEAVDDSQLPKDRFSAERLKGVDSTLKIQPAELGDSAVYLCASSLHRDRGESNYGYTFGSGTRLTVV.

J is TRBJ2-1 and V is TRBV7-3; 13 bases align to TRBD2. The CDR3 totals 15 residues. Germline values: CDR1 SGHTA, CDR2 FQGTGA. The V and J ends lost 4 bases and 6 bases, in that order; junction bases with no gene match: 3. For the CDR3, the DNA is TGTGCCAGCAGCTCCGGGACTAGCGGGATCAATGAGCAGTTCTTC. It encodes CASSSGTSGINEQFF. The variable domain in full, with the rest retrieved from reference TRBV7-3 and TRBJ2-1, is GAGVSQTPSNKVTEKGKYVELRCDPISGHTALYWYRQSLGQGPEFLIYFQGTGAADDSGLPNDRFFAVRPEGSVSTLKIQRTERGDSAVYLCASSSGTSGINEQFFGPGTRLTVL.

The chain carries TRBV7-8 and TRBJ2-5; 9 positions match TRBD2. The J call is in doubt because the DNA end fits TRBJ2-7 better. Looked up from germline, CDR1 is SGHVS and CDR2 is FQNEAQ. The CDR3 is 18 amino acids. CDR3 protein: CASSITPGGRESSYEQYF. Here the CDR3 DNA reads TGTGCCAGCAGTATTACCCCCGGCGGGAGGGAGTCGAGCTACGAGCAGTACTTC.

V and J are TRBV28 and TRBJ2-3; 13 bases align to TRBD2. Per germline, CDR1 MDHEN and CDR2 SYDVKM. J gave up 6 bases and V 1 base, and 13 bases lay outside the gene matches. This CDR3 has 19 residues. CDR3: CASSLSLPWTSGSSDTQYF. CDR3 DNA sequence: TGTGCCAGCAGTTTATCCCTACCCTGGACTAGCGGGAGTTCCGATACGCAGTATTTT.

This chain joins TRBV19 and TRBJ2-5, with 10 bases aligning to TRBD2. The CDR3 is made up of 16 amino acids. J was trimmed by 2 bases and V by 5 bases; bases with no gene match: 8. CDR1 and CDR2 from the germline V gene are LNHDA and SQIVND (reference sequence). DNA for the CDR3: TGTGCCAGTAGTGCATTACTAGCGGGGAAACAAGAGACCCAGTACTTC. Translated, it gives CASSALLAGKQETQYF. Supplemented by reference TRBV19 and TRBJ2-5, the full variable domain reads DGGITQSPKYLFRKEGQNVTLSCEQNLNHDAMYWYRQDPGQGLRLIYYSQIVNDFQKGDIAEGYSVSREKKESFPLTVTSAQKNPTAFYLCASSALLAGKQETQYFGPGTRLLVL.